What follows is one T cell receptor (beta chain) and its context. This sample stems from a study of control samples from healthy donors and cancer patients. The repertoire was sequenced with immunoSEQ multiplex PCR; TCRdb's copy has only in-frame clones and lacks some. This sample has approximately 150,000 clones, with less than 95% found just once. Germline V CDR1 and CDR2: SNHLY, FYNNEI. Losses at the gene ends were 10 bases for V and 5 bases for J; bases not matched to a gene: 12. This CDR3 region has 14 residues. Sequencing was done on a sample of PBMCs. The receptor was isolated from a man in his 60s with colorectal cancer. The rearrangement links TRBV2 to TRBJ2-5, with 8 bases identical to TRBD1. The CDR3 sequence: CATGQVFSEETQYF. The CDR3, as DNA: TGTGCCACGGGACAGGTCTTTTCTGAGGAGACCCAGTACTTC.